Listed below are T cell receptor beta chains from one sample, sequenced in a study of T-cell memory formation after mild COVID-19. MiXCR, applied by TCRdb to the 5' RACE reads, yields one record per CDR3 protein. The table shows approximately 290,000 distinct CDR3 sequences, with 15% to 20% occurring only once. Sequencing used PBMCs or a T cell subset sorted from them (not recorded which). These receptor sequences come from a man between 18 and 29 years old who had mild COVID-19 (a few samples of this study predate the infection). Cell type and time point are not known. Both conserved end residues are part of each CDR3.

V gene	J gene	CDR3 protein
TRBV6-5	TRBJ2-3	CASSYGWPRLPSTDTQYF
TRBV7-9	TRBJ2-2	CASSSTRTGELFF
TRBV7-2	TRBJ1-5	CASSFGTGDNQPQHF
TRBV18	TRBJ1-1	CASSPPLGGSTEAFF
TRBV6-2/TRBV6-3	TRBJ1-1	CASIGTGAAEAFF
TRBV27	TRBJ2-5	CASSLLASGGQETQYF
TRBV5-1	TRBJ2-3	CASSDTEGTDTQYF
TRBV5-1	TRBJ2-2	CASSPPTYTGELFF
TRBV7-9	TRBJ2-7	CASSLASWISEQYF
TRBV12-3/TRBV12-4	TRBJ2-1	CASSLMVTYNEQFF
TRBV9	TRBJ2-2	CASSVMGQTTGELFF
TRBV7-3	TRBJ1-1	CASSPGPGQGTEAFF
TRBV12-3/TRBV12-4	TRBJ2-1	CASSPRSGAPEQFF
TRBV20-1	TRBJ2-5	CSAGLKETQYF
TRBV2	TRBJ2-7	CASSASVLYEQYF
TRBV19	TRBJ2-2	CASSIQRGYTGELFF
TRBV14	TRBJ1-4	CASSQDLALDGSGEKLFF
TRBV10-3	TRBJ1-2	CAISGRGSDGYTF
TRBV3-1	TRBJ2-3	CASSPEQGQMDTQYF
TRBV3-1	TRBJ2-7	CASSQQGHLREQYF
TRBV7-2	TRBJ1-4	CASRRTGVGEKLFF
TRBV30	TRBJ2-3	CAWSVRGYTDTQYF
TRBV10-3	TRBJ1-6	CAISDRARDRSSPLHF
TRBV5-1	TRBJ1-2	CASSSTTGNYGYTF
TRBV24-1	TRBJ2-3	CATSRGLADTQYF
TRBV7-2	TRBJ1-6	CASSFPGRGFNSPLHF
TRBV6-5	TRBJ1-6	CASSRDGFLPSPLHF
TRBV7-9	TRBJ1-5	CASNEGGNNQPQHF
TRBV5-1	TRBJ1-2	CASSPGAVDYGYTF
TRBV7-2	TRBJ1-5	CASSFSRSNQPQHF
TRBV5-1	TRBJ1-2	CASSPGRTGGGYTF
TRBV27	TRBJ2-3	CASTILGQGARVSSTDTQYF
TRBV11-3	TRBJ2-1	CASSSRDSTNEQFF
TRBV15	TRBJ2-1	CATSRGATSGGISYNEQFF
TRBV5-6	TRBJ2-1	CASSLVGQGARQFF
TRBV30	TRBJ2-3	CAWKWSGGIHF
TRBV6-5	TRBJ2-6	CASSPQPPGANVLTF
TRBV7-9	TRBJ1-2	CASSPSQASTF
TRBV24-1	TRBJ1-5	CATSDSGTGDNQPQHF
TRBV27	TRBJ2-7	CASSSLVGGYHTTRQYF
TRBV1	TRBJ1-2	CTSSQLGRSGYTF
TRBV7-3	TRBJ2-1	CASSLQSAGGNEQFF
TRBV27	TRBJ1-1	CASSRKSTGGTEAFF
TRBV7-2	TRBJ1-1	CASSLTGLSGEAFF